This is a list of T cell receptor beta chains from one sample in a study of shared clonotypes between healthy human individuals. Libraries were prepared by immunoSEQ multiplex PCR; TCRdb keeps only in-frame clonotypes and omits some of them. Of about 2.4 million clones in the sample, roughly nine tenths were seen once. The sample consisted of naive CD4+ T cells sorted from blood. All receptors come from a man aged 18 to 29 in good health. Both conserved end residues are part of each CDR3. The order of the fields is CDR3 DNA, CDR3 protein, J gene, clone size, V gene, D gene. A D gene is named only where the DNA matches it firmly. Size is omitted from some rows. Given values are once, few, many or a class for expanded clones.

cdr3_nt: TGTGCCAGCAGTTATCCCGGGACAGGGGGCCATGGCTACACCTTC
cdr3_aa: CASSYPGTGGHGYTF
j_call: TRBJ1-2
clone_size: -
v_call: TRBV6-6
d_call: TRBD1

cdr3_nt: TGTGCCAGCAGCTTGGGGGGCGGGATAAATTCACCCCTCCACTTT
cdr3_aa: CASSLGGGINSPLHF
j_call: TRBJ1-6
clone_size: -
v_call: TRBV5-5
d_call: -

cdr3_nt: TGTGCCAGCAGCCTAACAGGCTTCTCCTACGAGCAGTACTTC
cdr3_aa: CASSLTGFSYEQYF
j_call: TRBJ2-7
clone_size: -
v_call: TRBV6-6
d_call: -

cdr3_nt: TGTGCCAGCAGCCCGACGTTTGGACAGCGGAACACCGGGGAGCTGTTTTTT
cdr3_aa: CASSPTFGQRNTGELFF
j_call: TRBJ2-2
clone_size: -
v_call: TRBV5-6
d_call: -

cdr3_nt: TGTGCCAGCAGCTTAGGAACTAGCTACAATGAGCAGTTCTTC
cdr3_aa: CASSLGTSYNEQFF
j_call: TRBJ2-1
clone_size: -
v_call: TRBV7-2
d_call: -

cdr3_nt: TGTGCCAGCAGTGAAATAGGAGGGTCGGGTGGCACCATATATTTT
cdr3_aa: CASSEIGGSGGTIYF
j_call: TRBJ1-3
clone_size: -
v_call: TRBV6-1
d_call: -

cdr3_nt: TGTGCCAGCAGTGAAACCACCCTTTATGGGCTCAATGAGCAGTTCTTC
cdr3_aa: CASSETTLYGLNEQFF
j_call: TRBJ2-1
clone_size: -
v_call: TRBV25-1
d_call: -

cdr3_nt: TGTGCCAGCAGCCCCCAAGAATACGAGCAGTACTTC
cdr3_aa: CASSPQEYEQYF
j_call: TRBJ2-7
clone_size: -
v_call: TRBV7-2
d_call: -

cdr3_nt: TGTGCCTGGAGACGAACAGGGGTAACCACCTTC
cdr3_aa: CAWRRTGVTTF
j_call: TRBJ1-2
clone_size: -
v_call: TRBV30
d_call: TRBD1

cdr3_nt: TGTGCCAGCAGCCCTGGAACCGGGCCCGGCTACACCTTC
cdr3_aa: CASSPGTGPGYTF
j_call: TRBJ1-2
clone_size: few
v_call: TRBV7-9
d_call: -

cdr3_nt: TGTGCCAGCAGTCTGGGACAGGGGGCGGGTGAAGCTTTCTTT
cdr3_aa: CASSLGQGAGEAFF
j_call: TRBJ1-1
clone_size: -
v_call: TRBV28
d_call: TRBD1

cdr3_nt: TGTGCCAGCAGCGTAAAGGGGGGGGATTCACCCCTCCACTTT
cdr3_aa: CASSVKGGDSPLHF
j_call: TRBJ1-6
clone_size: -
v_call: TRBV9
d_call: -

cdr3_nt: TGTGCCAGCAGCTTAGTGGGGAGCTCTGGAAACACCATATATTTT
cdr3_aa: CASSLVGSSGNTIYF
j_call: TRBJ1-3
clone_size: -
v_call: TRBV11-2
d_call: -

cdr3_nt: TGTGCCACCAGCAGGGGTACCGACAGGGTCGTTTCCTACGAGCAGTACTTC
cdr3_aa: CATSRGTDRVVSYEQYF
j_call: TRBJ2-7
clone_size: -
v_call: TRBV15
d_call: TRBD1

cdr3_nt: TGTGCCAGCACCGGACAGGGGACCCGCTCCTACAATGAGCAGTTCTTC
cdr3_aa: CASTGQGTRSYNEQFF
j_call: TRBJ2-1
clone_size: -
v_call: TRBV28
d_call: TRBD1